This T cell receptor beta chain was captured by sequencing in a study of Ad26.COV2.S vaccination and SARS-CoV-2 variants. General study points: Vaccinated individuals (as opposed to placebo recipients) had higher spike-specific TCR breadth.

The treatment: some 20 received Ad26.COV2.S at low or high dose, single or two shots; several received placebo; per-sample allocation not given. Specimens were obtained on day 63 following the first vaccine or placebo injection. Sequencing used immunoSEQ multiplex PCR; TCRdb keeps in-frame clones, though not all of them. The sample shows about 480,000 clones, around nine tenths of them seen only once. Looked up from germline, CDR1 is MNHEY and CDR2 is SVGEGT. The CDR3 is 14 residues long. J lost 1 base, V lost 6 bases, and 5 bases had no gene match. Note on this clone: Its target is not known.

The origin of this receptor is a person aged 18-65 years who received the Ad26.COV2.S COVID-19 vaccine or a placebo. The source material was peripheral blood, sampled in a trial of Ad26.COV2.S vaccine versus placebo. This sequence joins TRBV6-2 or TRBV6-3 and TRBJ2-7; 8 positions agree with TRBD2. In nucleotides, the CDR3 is TGTGCCAGCAGCTCACTAGCGGAATCCTACGAGCAGTACTTC. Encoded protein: CASSSLAESYEQYF.